This T cell receptor (beta chain) was profiled in a study of CD8 T cells in ankylosing spondylitis. Study observations and caveats: Reportedly, disease-linked clones are significantly enriched in ankylosing spondylitis patients' matched synovial fluid.

The V gene's germline CDR1 is DFQATT and CDR2 SNEGSKA (reference sequence). CDR3 length: 12 amino acids. As regards this clonotype: Its specificity is unknown.

The TCR beta libraries were generated through quantitative 5'-RACE incorporating molecular barcodes. TCRdb recomputed calls from the 5' RACE reads with MiXCR, one row per CDR3 protein. This table has around 340,000 distinct CDR3 sequences, over 12% appearing once. Sequencing was done on a sample of blood, either unsorted or a sorted T cell fraction (not recorded which). This rearrangement joins TRBV20-1 to TRBJ2-7; D remains ambiguous. The receptor comes from a male donor with ankylosing spondylitis or in good health (not recorded which). For the CDR3, the DNA is TGCAGCTACCGGGCTAGCTCCTACGAGCAGTACTTC. Residues: CSYRASSYEQYF.